These 31 T cell receptor beta chains were all obtained from the same sample, sequenced in a study of human T cells and chemical hapten exposure. The sample's time point: patch test 3, about 24 weeks after DPC sensitization. Treatment described: therapeutic diphenylcyclopropenone sensitization with weekly scalp DPC. TCRdb reprocessed the RACE reads with MiXCR, giving one entry per CDR3 protein. The sample consists of tens of thousands of distinct CDR3 sequences, 10% to 14% of them appearing once. Sample: whole blood, taken in connection with sensitization to the hapten diphenylcyclopropenone (DPC). The receptors were gathered from a woman aged 50 to 60 with alopecia areata. Some clones in this sample may be carry-over from other donors' samples.

This clonotype was observed a few times. This chain links TRBV2 with TRBJ2-7; maybe TRBD2 (6 bases). Germline V gene data show CDR1 as SNHLY and CDR2 as FYNNEI. V dropped 4 bases and J dropped 2 bases, with 15 bases sitting between them. CDR3 length equals 15 residues. The CDR3 loop is CASSAASVGTYEQYF. Written as DNA, the CDR3 is TGTGCCAGCAGTGCCGCTAGCGTGGGCACCTACGAGCAGTACTTC.

About this clonotype: A read error is possible here, since a much larger clone lies one base away. As the CDR3 is not closed by the conserved phenylalanine or tryptophan, this likely results from a read error. The V and J genes are TRBV30 and TRBJ2-3; D is undetermined. Trimming took off 3 bases at V and 7 bases at J, with 11 bases between the two ends. From germline, CDR1 is GTSNPN and CDR2 SVGIG (reference sequence). CDR3 length: 12 residues. The CDR3 region is CAWSPDRHTQYS. Written as DNA, the CDR3 is TGTGCCTGGAGCCCAGATCGGCATACGCAGTATTCT.

The chain links TRBV28 to TRBJ2-1; D not resolved. There are 13 residues in the CDR3. Trimming took 3 bases from V and 6 from J, leaving 9 bases between them. Germline V gene data show CDR1 as MDHEN and CDR2 as SYDVKM. The CDR3, as DNA: TGTGCCAGCAGTTTTGGTAACCCCAATGAGCAGTTCTTC. Translation gives CASSFGNPNEQFF.

This clonotype was observed a few times. This sequence joins TRBV29-1 and TRBJ1-2, with 10 bases lining up with TRBD1. The CDR3 runs 16 residues. V shed 4 bases and J 0 bases; nucleotides not matched to a gene: 8. Germline values: CDR1 SQVTM, CDR2 ANQGSEA. The CDR3 spells CSVAGQGTLPNYGYTF. In DNA, the CDR3 is TGCAGCGTTGCGGGACAGGGGACCCTACCTAACTATGGCTACACCTTC.

This clonotype was observed many times. The chain is built from TRBV7-3 and TRBJ2-3, with 8 bases aligning to TRBD2. The CDR3 is 16 amino acids. V trimming: 3 bases; J trimming: 2 bases; junction bases outside the gene matches: 7. Germline CDR1 SGHTA, CDR2 FQGTGA. CDR3 bases: TGTGCCAGCAGCTTGGGCAGCGGGAGCCCCACAGATACGCAGTATTTT. Protein: CASSLGSGSPTDTQYF.

This clonotype was recorded many times. This chain uses TRBV30 with TRBJ2-7; TRBD1 aligns across 9 bases. J gave up 6 bases and V 3 bases, and 6 bases lay outside the gene matches. Germline values: CDR1 GTSNPN, CDR2 SVGIG (reference sequence). The CDR3 extends over 13 amino acids. The CDR3 protein is CAWRPQGAGEQYF. Written as DNA, the CDR3 is TGTGCCTGGAGGCCACAGGGGGCGGGCGAGCAGTACTTC.

A few counts support this clonotype. This chain uses TRBV11-2 with TRBJ2-5, with D unclear. Germline V CDR1 and CDR2: SGHAT, FQNNGV. The CDR3 runs 13 residues. Between the trimmed V and J ends, which lost 5 bases and 4 bases, there was a span of 11 bases. The CDR3 here is CASSTPRRETQYF. For the CDR3, the DNA is TGTGCCAGCAGCACCCCGCGAAGAGAGACCCAGTACTTC.

The rearrangement links TRBV29-1 to TRBJ2-6; no reliable D call. Germline V CDR1 and CDR2: SQVTM, ANQGSEA. The CDR3 runs to 12 residues. V was clipped by 6 bases and J by 4 bases, with 7 bases between them. The CDR3 sequence: CSVTEGANVLTF. CDR3 sequence (DNA): TGCAGCGTGACCGAGGGGGCCAACGTCCTGACTTTC.

This clonotype has at least ten counts. The rearrangement links TRBV7-2 to TRBJ2-1, with 7 positions matching TRBD2. Germline values: CDR1 SGHTA, CDR2 FQGNSA. The CDR3 has 16 amino acids. V was pared by 2 bases and J by 4 bases, with 8 bases of the junction left unmatched. The CDR3 protein is CASSLLPSGTYNEQFF. The CDR3, as DNA: TGTGCCAGCAGCTTACTCCCAAGCGGGACTTACAATGAGCAGTTCTTC.

This clonotype was seen at least ten times. CDR3 sequence reads: CASRGTGLAKNIQYF. The CDR3 nucleotides read TGTGCCAGCAGAGGGACAGGACTAGCCAAAAACATTCAGTACTTC. This chain connects TRBV6-5 to TRBJ2-4; TRBD1 aligns across 8 bases. The V gene end was trimmed by 6 bases and the J gene end by 0 bases; junction bases not matched to a gene: 4. CDR3 length: 15 residues. Germline loops: CDR1 MNHEY, CDR2 SVGAGI.

The chain recombines TRBV12-5 with TRBJ1-1, with 8 bases aligning to TRBD1. Germline V lookup: CDR1 LGHNT, CDR2 FRNRAP. V was pared by 5 bases and J by 4 bases, with 6 bases of the junction left unmatched. The CDR3 covers 14 residues. CDR3 sequence reads: CASGDRGGGTEAFF. The CDR3 nucleotides are TGTGCTAGTGGTGACAGGGGAGGAGGCACTGAAGCTTTCTTT.

This clonotype has more than one count but fewer than ten. The chain has TRBV7-9 and TRBJ2-7, with D hard to call. The CDR3 extends over 14 amino acids. Germline V CDR1 and CDR2: SEHNR, FQNEAQ (reference sequence). Trimming pared 2 bases from V and 0 bases from J, leaving 8 bases between. CDR3 DNA: TGTGCCAGCAGCTTATCAGTTTACTCCTACGAGCAGTACTTC. Protein sequence: CASSLSVYSYEQYF.

This clonotype was recorded many times. The chain employs TRBV11-2 and TRBJ2-7; no clear D gene. CDR3 size: 13 residues. V lost 2 bases and J lost 3, with 8 bases in between. Germline CDR1 is SGHAT and CDR2 is FQNNGV. The CDR3 protein is CASSLPGRYEQYF. CDR3 nucleotides: TGTGCCAGCAGCTTACCAGGCCGCTACGAGCAGTACTTC. Together with reference TRBV11-2 and TRBJ2-7, the CDR3 gives the full variable domain: EAGVAQSPRYKIIEKRQSVAFWCNPISGHATLYWYQQILGQGPKLLIQFQNNGVVDDSQLPKDRFSAERLKGVDSTLKIQPAKLEDSAVYLCASSLPGRYEQYFGPGTRLTVT.

This clonotype showed up many times. The rearrangement uses TRBV21-1 and TRBJ2-1; TRBD1, the table's D call, was not compared with the DNA. TRBV21-1 has pseudogene status. The CDR3 length is 18 residues. The CDR3 nucleotides are TGTGCCAGCAGCAAGAGACACGTAAAGGGCCAGGGGAACAATGAGCAGTTCTTC. Translation: CASSKRHVKGQGNNEQFF.

This clonotype came up a few times. V is TRBV7-9 and J is TRBJ1-5; D perhaps matches TRBD1 (5 bases). CDR3 length: 14 residues. Germline V CDR1 and CDR2: SEHNR, FQNEAQ (reference sequence). The V end lost 3 bases, the J end lost 7 bases, and 13 bases lay between the germline ends. CDR3 bases: TGTGCCAGCAGCTTCTCAGGGAGGGAACAGCCCCAGCATTTT. Amino acids: CASSFSGREQPQHF.

This clonotype was counted at least ten times. The V call is TRBV7-2, the J call TRBJ2-7, with 8 positions matching TRBD2. CDR1 and CDR2 (germline): SGHTA, FQGNSA. This CDR3 is 15 amino acids long. The V segment lost 3 bases and the J segment 5 bases; nucleotides outside the gene matches: 9. CDR3 sequence: CASSFTSGGGHEQYF. The CDR3 coding sequence is TGTGCCAGCAGCTTTACTAGCGGCGGGGGTCACGAGCAGTACTTC.

This clonotype appeared once. Possible read error: a much larger clone is one base away. This chain joins TRBV12-3 or TRBV12-4 and TRBJ2-4; the match to TRBD1 covers 7 bases. This CDR3 is built from 14 residues. The CDR3 sequence: CPSTRGSAKNIQYF. In DNA, the CDR3 is TGTCCCAGCACCAGGGGGTCTGCCAAAAACATTCAGTACTTC.

The table lists this clonotype with a few counts. V gene TRBV12-3 or TRBV12-4 combines with J gene TRBJ2-7; 7 nucleotides align to TRBD2. J lost 2 bases, V lost 2 bases, and 6 bases had no gene match. The CDR3 totals 15 residues. The CDR3 spells CASSLRAGVPYEQYF. CDR3 DNA sequence: TGTGCCAGCAGTTTACGCGCGGGAGTCCCCTACGAGCAGTACTTC.

This clonotype was recorded many times. The V and J genes are TRBV6-1 and TRBJ1-3; D gene ambiguous. Between the trimmed V and J ends, which lost 3 bases and 0 bases, there was a span of 6 bases. The CDR3 covers 14 residues. Per the germline V gene, CDR1 is MNHNS and CDR2 is SASEGT. The CDR3 bases are TGTGCCAGCAGTGACGGCAACTCTGGAAACACCATATATTTT. Translation: CASSDGNSGNTIYF.

The chain combines TRBV5-1 with TRBJ2-2; D perhaps matches TRBD1 (6 bases). The germline V gene encodes CDR1 SGHRS and CDR2 YFSETQ. Trimming pared 1 base from V and 4 bases from J, leaving 14 bases between. There are 16 residues in the CDR3. For the CDR3, the DNA is TGCGCCAGCAGCTTGAGTCCGGGACACCCCACCGGGGAGCTGTTTTTT. It codes for CASSLSPGHPTGELFF.

This chain connects TRBV5-5 to TRBJ2-7; 9 nucleotides agree with TRBD1. In germline, CDR1 is SGHKS, CDR2 YYEKEE (reference sequence). With 1 base clipped from V and 4 bases from J, the junction kept 9 bases outside the gene matches. The CDR3 spans 16 residues. CDR3 DNA: TGTGCCAGCAGCTTGAATTCGGGACAGGGAAATTACGAGCAGTACTTC. As protein: CASSLNSGQGNYEQYF.

In its sample, this clonotype was seen many times. The CDR3 nucleotides are TGTGCCACCAGCAGAGAGACTGCGAGCTCCTACGAGCAGTACTTC. It encodes CATSRETASSYEQYF. This chain uses TRBV15 with TRBJ2-7; D is uncertain. The CDR3 extends over 15 amino acids. Trimming took off 0 bases at V and 0 bases at J, with 9 bases between the two ends. Germline V gene lookup returns CDR1 LNHNV and CDR2 YYDKDF (reference sequence).

Ten or more counts support this clonotype. The CDR3: CASSLAGGVYEQYF. In DNA form, the CDR3 reads TGTGCCAGCAGTTTAGCAGGCGGGGTATACGAGCAGTACTTC. The rearrangement links TRBV12-3 or TRBV12-4 to TRBJ2-7, with D possibly TRBD2 on 6 matching bases. This CDR3 has 14 residues. Deletions cut 0 bases from V and 4 bases from J, with 10 bases between.

This clonotype was observed a few times. V gene TRBV20-1 combines with J gene TRBJ1-4, with 11 bases lining up with TRBD1. V lost 6 bases, J lost 6 bases, and 3 bases stayed unmatched. Looked up from germline, CDR1 is DFQATT and CDR2 is SNEGSKA (reference sequence). The CDR3 covers 13 residues. The CDR3 DNA reads as TGCAGTGCCCGGACAGGGGGCGATGAAAAACTGTTTTTT. It yields the protein CSARTGGDEKLFF.

The sample holds many counts of this clonotype. The chain uses TRBV7-3 and TRBJ2-1; TRBD2 might be the D (6 bases). The CDR3 has 14 residues. Per the germline V gene, CDR1 is SGHTA and CDR2 is FQGTGA. V was shortened by 2 bases and J by 5 bases, with 10 bases between the two germline ends. CDR3 region: CASSLAGRNNEQFF. The CDR3, as DNA: TGTGCCAGCAGCTTAGCAGGGAGGAACAATGAGCAGTTCTTC.

This clonotype has just a few counts. J is TRBJ1-1 and V is TRBV7-3; D is perhaps TRBD1 (5 bases). The CDR3 has 13 amino acids. With 5 bases removed from V and 5 bases from J, the gap between germline ends came to 12 bases. Germline CDR1 and CDR2: SGHTA and FQGTGA. The CDR3 region is CASSQGGRTEAFF. CDR3 coding DNA: TGTGCCAGCAGCCAGGGCGGGCGGACTGAAGCTTTCTTT. Supplemented by reference TRBV7-3 and TRBJ1-1, the full variable domain reads GAGVSQTPSNKVTEKGKYVELRCDPISGHTALYWYRQSLGQGPEFLIYFQGTGAADDSGLPNDRFFAVRPEGSVSTLKIQRTERGDSAVYLCASSQGGRTEAFFGQGTRLTVV.

The rearrangement joins TRBV6-6 to TRBJ2-3; 11 bases are a match to TRBD1. CDR1 is MNHNY and CDR2 is SVGAGI in the germline V gene (reference sequence). V lost 2 bases and J lost 3; bases outside the gene matches: 4. This CDR3 has 16 residues. The CDR3 bases are TGTGCCAGCAGTTACCCCCGGGACAGGGGGACAGATACGCAGTATTTT. It yields the protein CASSYPRDRGTDTQYF.

At least ten counts were recorded for this clonotype. The J gene is TRBJ2-2, the V gene TRBV29-1; 7 nucleotides line up with TRBD1. CDR1 SQVTM and CDR2 ANQGSEA come from the germline V gene. This CDR3 comprises 12 residues. J lost 3 bases, V lost 7 bases, and 2 bases had no gene match. This chain's CDR3 is CSGDRDTGELFF. CDR3 in DNA: TGCAGCGGCGACAGGGACACCGGGGAGCTGTTTTTT.

The chain carries TRBV25-1 and TRBJ2-7, with a possible D match to TRBD2 (5 bases). Trimming shortened V by 0 bases and J by 9 bases, and 15 bases separated the two germline ends. CDR3 length equals 14 residues. Germline lookup yields CDR1 MGHDK and CDR2 SYGVNS. In nucleotides, the CDR3 is TGTGCCAGCAGTGAATACCGAACGGGAAGCGGGCAGTACTTC. Translated, it gives CASSEYRTGSGQYF.

There are many counts of this clonotype. V gene TRBV14 combines with J gene TRBJ2-5, with TRBD2 as a possible D gene (7 bases). The CDR3 covers 15 residues. Germline CDR1 reads SGHDN; CDR2 reads FVKESK. V lost 0 bases, J lost 5 bases, and 13 bases lay in between. The DNA for the CDR3 is TGTGCCAGCAGCCAAGAATTCGGGGGGCTGGAGACCCAGTACTTC. The encoded protein is CASSQEFGGLETQYF. Full variable domain (outside the CDR3, taken from reference TRBV14 and TRBJ2-5): EAGVTQFPSHSVIEKGQTVTLRCDPISGHDNLYWYRRVMGKEIKFLLHFVKESKQDESGMPNNRFLAERTGGTYSTLKVQPAELEDSGVYFCASSQEFGGLETQYFGPGTRLLVL.

The chain uses TRBV3-1 and TRBJ1-5; D not certain. CDR1 LGHDT and CDR2 YNNKEL come from the germline V gene (reference sequence). V lost 1 base, J lost 9 bases, and 10 bases lay in between. This CDR3 is 13 amino acids long. The CDR3 here is CASSQGGWRPQHF. The CDR3 DNA sequence: TGTGCCAGCAGCCAAGGCGGTTGGCGGCCCCAGCATTTT.